Below are 11 T cell receptor beta chains sequenced from a single sample in a study of blood T cell repertoires in COVID-19. Assay: immunoSEQ multiplex PCR; the TCRdb copy retains only in-frame clones and omits some. The sample contains fewer than 200,000 clones, about 83% of which appear only once. The material sequenced was peripheral blood. All receptors derive from a woman in her sixties or seventies with COVID-19, enrolled during active disease.

The chain carries TRBV6-5 and TRBJ2-1; 7 nucleotides agree with TRBD1. This CDR3 has 14 residues. The ends lost 7 bases at V and 7 bases at J; junction bases unmatched: 10. Germline V gene data show CDR1 as MNHEY and CDR2 as SVGAGI. CDR3 in DNA: TGTGCCAGCATGAGTAGGCAGGGGGAAAATGAGCAGTTCTTC. Translation: CASMSRQGENEQFF.

The chain combines TRBV14 with TRBJ2-4; 7 bases align to TRBD2. Germline loops: CDR1 SGHDN, CDR2 FVKESK. The trim removed 4 bases at V and 1 base at J, leaving 4 bases unmatched. The CDR3 is 15 residues long. The CDR3 region is CASSRSLAAKNIQYF. The CDR3 region has the DNA TGTGCCAGCAGCCGTTCACTAGCGGCCAAAAACATTCAGTACTTC.

This clone was detected only a few times. The rearrangement links TRBV14 to TRBJ1-2; weak D call: TRBD1 (5 bases). The germline V and J ends were trimmed by 4 bases and 5 bases, with 17 bases remaining between them. This CDR3 has 15 amino acids. The V gene's germline CDR1 is SGHDN and CDR2 FVKESK. The CDR3 here is CASSPLSAGLYGYTF. CDR3 sequence (DNA): TGTGCCAGCAGCCCCCTAAGCGCAGGGCTTTATGGCTACACCTTC.

This chain links TRBV30 with TRBJ1-5, with 9 bases identical to TRBD1. The CDR3 runs 17 residues. Germline-derived CDR1 and CDR2 are GTSNPN and SVGIG (reference sequence). V lost 3 bases and J lost 1; bases outside the gene matches: 10. CDR3 loop: CAWSGDRELVSNQPQHF. The CDR3, as DNA: TGTGCCTGGAGCGGGGACAGGGAGCTAGTGAGCAATCAGCCCCAGCATTTT.

The V and J genes are TRBV4-1 and TRBJ1-5; 7 positions match TRBD1. Germline V lookup: CDR1 MGHRA, CDR2 YSYEKL. The CDR3 has 14 residues. V lost 0 bases, J lost 5 bases, and 1 base stayed unmatched. For the CDR3, the DNA is TGCGCCAGCAGCCAAGAGACAGGGCATCAGCCCCAGCATTTT. Its protein product is CASSQETGHQPQHF.

The rearrangement joins TRBV24-1 to TRBJ2-1; 9 nucleotides match TRBD2. The CDR3 spans 15 residues. The J segment lost 6 bases and the V segment lost 7 bases, leaving 9 bases of the junction unmatched. The V gene's germline CDR1 is KGHDR and CDR2 SFDVKD. The CDR3 region is CATSELAGGPNEQFF. The CDR3 bases are TGTGCCACCAGCGAGCTGGCGGGAGGGCCCAATGAGCAGTTCTTC.

The chain is built from TRBV19 and TRBJ1-1; no reliable D call. The CDR3 sequence is 14 residues long. Germline CDR1 reads LNHDA; CDR2 reads SQIVND (reference sequence). V was pared by 3 bases and J by 4 bases, with 12 bases between. CDR3 amino acids: CASSMLLVATEAFF. For the CDR3, the DNA is TGTGCCAGTAGTATGCTCCTGGTGGCCACTGAAGCTTTCTTT.

This sequence joins TRBV28 and TRBJ2-3; D may be TRBD1 (5 bases). The CDR3 runs 18 residues. Germline values: CDR1 MDHEN, CDR2 SYDVKM. V shed 1 base and J shed 5 bases, with 22 bases lying between them. CDR3 in DNA: TGTGCCAGCAGTTTATCCCCCCAGGGCCCCCCCTCAAAAGATACGCAGTATTTT. Translating it yields CASSLSPQGPPSKDTQYF. Together with reference TRBV28 and TRBJ2-3, the CDR3 gives the full variable domain: DVKVTQSSRYLVKRTGEKVFLECVQDMDHENMFWYRQDPGLGLRLIYFSYDVKMKEKGDIPEGYSVSREKKERFSLILESASTNQTSMYLCASSLSPQGPPSKDTQYFGPGTRLTVL.

V usage is TRBV7-3 and J usage is TRBJ2-2; the D is unclear. CDR1 and CDR2 (germline): SGHTA, FQGTGA. The CDR3 is 14 amino acids. The germline V and J ends were trimmed by 5 bases and 5 bases, with 12 bases remaining between them. Here the CDR3 reads CASSLPSQTGELFF. In DNA form, the CDR3 reads TGTGCCAGCAGCCTCCCCAGTCAAACCGGGGAGCTGTTTTTT.

The V gene is TRBV19, the J gene TRBJ1-2; D is ambiguous. The CDR3 runs 16 residues. The V end was cut by 1 base, the J end by 3 bases, with 15 bases between. CDR1 and CDR2 from the germline V gene are LNHDA and SQIVND (reference sequence). CDR3: CASSIAGFSADYGYTF. Written as DNA, the CDR3 is TGTGCCAGTAGTATAGCGGGGTTCTCGGCGGACTATGGCTACACCTTC.

The CDR3 protein is CASSLNSGTSGRFTQYF. In nucleotides, the CDR3 is TGCGCCAGCAGCTTAAACTCCGGGACTAGCGGGAGATTTACGCAGTATTTT. The chain joins TRBV5-1 to TRBJ2-3; TRBD2 matches 14 bases. With 2 bases clipped from V and 8 bases from J, the junction kept 10 bases outside the gene matches. The CDR3 has 17 amino acids. Germline CDR1 is SGHRS and CDR2 is YFSETQ.